A single sample is the source of the 5 T cell receptor beta chains below, sequenced in a study of blood T cell repertoires in COVID-19. The assay was immunoSEQ multiplex PCR, and TCRdb's table has in-frame clones only and misses some. In the table there are about 210,000 clones, approximately 81% of which are singletons. The sample was peripheral blood. All receptors come from a woman of 80 years or more with COVID-19, enrolled during active disease.

This chain joins TRBV6-2 or TRBV6-3 and TRBJ2-7; no definite D call. The germline gives CDR1 MNHEY, CDR2 SVGEGT. CDR3 size: 12 residues. Trimming removed 4 bases at V and 0 bases at J, with 4 bases between. The CDR3 here is CASSLSSYEQYV. The CDR3 DNA sequence: TGTGCCAGCAGTTTGAGCTCCTACGAGCAGTACGTC.

V gene TRBV9 combines with J gene TRBJ2-1; no clear D. Germline V lookup: CDR1 SGDLS, CDR2 YYNGEE. The ends were cut back, 4 bases at V and 2 bases at J, with 13 bases in the middle. The CDR3 totals 15 residues. The CDR3 nucleotides read TGTGCCAGCAGCCCCACTCGTCTGACCTACAATGAGCAGTTCTTC. Protein sequence: CASSPTRLTYNEQFF.

This rearrangement joins TRBV5-1 to TRBJ2-7; TRBD2 aligns across 8 bases. V gave up 4 bases and J gave up 5 bases; unmatched junction bases: 11. Germline-derived CDR1 and CDR2 are SGHRS and YFSETQ. This CDR3 region has 15 residues. CDR3 coding DNA: TGCGCCAGCAGCCCGTCCGGCGGGGGGTTCGACGAGCAGTACTTC. Translated, it gives CASSPSGGGFDEQYF.

The chain employs TRBV7-9 and TRBJ2-7; a weak D match, TRBD2 (5 bases). V shed 5 bases and J shed 3 bases, with 8 bases lying between them. The CDR3 covers 12 residues. Per germline, CDR1 SEHNR and CDR2 FQNEAQ (reference sequence). The CDR3 region is CASSPRGYEQYF. In DNA form, the CDR3 reads TGTGCCAGCAGCCCCCGGGGCTACGAGCAGTACTTC.

The rearrangement links TRBV6-5 to TRBJ1-5; D gene ambiguous. Germline V lookup: CDR1 MNHEY, CDR2 SVGAGI. Trimming pared 11 bases from V and 7 bases from J, leaving 9 bases between. The CDR3 has 10 amino acids. The CDR3 region is CAPQEQPQHF. The CDR3 nucleotides read TGTGCCCCCCAGGAACAGCCCCAGCATTTT.